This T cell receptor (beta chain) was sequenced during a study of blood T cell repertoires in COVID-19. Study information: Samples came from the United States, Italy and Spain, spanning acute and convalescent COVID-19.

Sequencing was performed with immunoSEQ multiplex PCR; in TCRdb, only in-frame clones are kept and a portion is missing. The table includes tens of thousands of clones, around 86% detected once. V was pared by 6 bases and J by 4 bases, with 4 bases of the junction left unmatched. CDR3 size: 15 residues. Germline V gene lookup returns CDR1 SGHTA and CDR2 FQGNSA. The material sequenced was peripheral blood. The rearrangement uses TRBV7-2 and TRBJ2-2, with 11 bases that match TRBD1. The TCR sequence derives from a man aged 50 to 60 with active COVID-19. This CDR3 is CASSLGQGVTGELFF. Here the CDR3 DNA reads TGTGCCAGCAGTTTGGGACAGGGGGTCACCGGGGAGCTGTTTTTT.